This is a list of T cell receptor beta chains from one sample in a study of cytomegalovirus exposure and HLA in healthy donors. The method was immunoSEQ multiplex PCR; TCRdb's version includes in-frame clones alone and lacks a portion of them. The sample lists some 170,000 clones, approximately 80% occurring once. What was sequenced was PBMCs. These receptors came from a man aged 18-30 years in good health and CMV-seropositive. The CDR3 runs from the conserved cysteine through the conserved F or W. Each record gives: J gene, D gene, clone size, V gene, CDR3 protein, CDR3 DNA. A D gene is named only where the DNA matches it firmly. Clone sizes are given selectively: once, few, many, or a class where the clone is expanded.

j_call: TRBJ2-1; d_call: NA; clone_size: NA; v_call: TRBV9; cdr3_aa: CASSGGGLNEQFF; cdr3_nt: TGTGCCAGCAGCGGGGGAGGTCTCAATGAGCAGTTCTTC
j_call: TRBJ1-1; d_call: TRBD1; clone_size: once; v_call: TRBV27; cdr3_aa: CASSSQGAYVEAFF; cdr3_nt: TGTGCCAGCAGTTCACAGGGGGCGTATGTTGAAGCTTTCTTT
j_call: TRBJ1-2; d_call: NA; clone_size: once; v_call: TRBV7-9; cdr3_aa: CSSSYSGAGYTF; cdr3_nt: TGTTCCAGCAGCTATTCAGGGGCTGGCTACACCTTC
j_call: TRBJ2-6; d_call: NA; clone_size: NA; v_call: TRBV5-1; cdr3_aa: CASRLQGSGANVLTF; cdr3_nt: TGCGCCAGCAGGTTACAGGGATCTGGGGCCAACGTCCTGACTTTC
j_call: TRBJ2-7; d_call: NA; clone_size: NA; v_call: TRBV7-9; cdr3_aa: CASSPISYEQYF; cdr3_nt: TGTGCCAGCAGCCCTATCTCCTACGAGCAGTACTTC
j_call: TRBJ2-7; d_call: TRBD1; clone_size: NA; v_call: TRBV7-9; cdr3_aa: CASSPPDRGHEQYF; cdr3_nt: TGTGCCAGCAGCCCGCCGGACAGGGGCCACGAGCAGTACTTC
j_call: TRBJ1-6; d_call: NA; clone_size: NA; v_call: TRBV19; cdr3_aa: CASSIQPSSYNSPLHF; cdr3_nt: TGTGCCAGTAGTATTCAACCGAGCTCCTATAATTCACCCCTCCACTTT
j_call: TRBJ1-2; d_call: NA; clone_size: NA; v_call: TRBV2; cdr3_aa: CASSVNRYGYTF; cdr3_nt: TGTGCCAGCAGTGTTAACCGGTATGGCTACACCTTC
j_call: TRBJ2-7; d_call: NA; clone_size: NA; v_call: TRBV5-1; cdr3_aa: CASSLGFSSYEQYF; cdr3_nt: TGCGCCAGCAGCCTGGGCTTTAGCTCCTACGAGCAGTACTTC
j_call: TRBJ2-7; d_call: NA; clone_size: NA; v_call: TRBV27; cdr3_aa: CASRTGTYEQYF; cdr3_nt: TGTGCCAGCAGGACAGGTACCTACGAGCAGTACTTC
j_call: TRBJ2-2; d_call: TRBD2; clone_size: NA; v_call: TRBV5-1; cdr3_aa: CASSLGTSGGTGELFF; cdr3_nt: TGCGCCAGCAGCTTGGGGACTAGCGGAGGCACCGGGGAGCTGTTTTTT
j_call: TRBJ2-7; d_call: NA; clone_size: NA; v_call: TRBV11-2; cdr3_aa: CASSLDTYYEQYF; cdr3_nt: TGTGCCAGCAGCTTAGATACTTACTACGAGCAGTACTTC
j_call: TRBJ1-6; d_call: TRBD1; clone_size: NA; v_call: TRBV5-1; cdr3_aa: CASSWAGTGVNSPLHF; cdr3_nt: TGCGCCAGCAGCTGGGCCGGGACAGGGGTTAATTCACCCCTCCACTTT
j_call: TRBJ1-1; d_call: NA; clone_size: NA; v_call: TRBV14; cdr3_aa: CASSQGLSEAFF; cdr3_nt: TGTGCCAGCAGCCAGGGACTGTCTGAAGCTTTCTTT
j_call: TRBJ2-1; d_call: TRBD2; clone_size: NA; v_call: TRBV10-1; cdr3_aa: CASSGTSGSYNEQFF; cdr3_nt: TGCGCCAGCAGCGGGACTAGCGGCTCCTACAATGAGCAGTTCTTC
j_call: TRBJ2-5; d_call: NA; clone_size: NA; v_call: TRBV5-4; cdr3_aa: CASSPRTQETQYF; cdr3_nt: TGTGCCAGCAGCCCGCGGACACAAGAGACCCAGTACTTC
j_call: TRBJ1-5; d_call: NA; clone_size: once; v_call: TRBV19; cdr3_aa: CASSMLGTNQPQHF; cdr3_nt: TGTGCCAGTAGTATGCTAGGAACTAATCAGCCCCAGCATTTT
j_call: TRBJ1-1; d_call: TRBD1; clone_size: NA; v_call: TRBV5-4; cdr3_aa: CASSQPPGTGGANTEAFF; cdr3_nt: TGTGCCAGCAGCCAACCACCCGGGACAGGGGGTGCGAACACTGAAGCTTTCTTT
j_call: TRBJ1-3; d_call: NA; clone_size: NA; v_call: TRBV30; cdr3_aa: CAWGHNGNTIYF; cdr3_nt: TGTGCCTGGGGACATAATGGAAACACCATATATTTT
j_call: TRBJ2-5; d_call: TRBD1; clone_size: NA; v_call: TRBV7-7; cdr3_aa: CASSLLSTGPIQETQYF; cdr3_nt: TGTGCCAGCAGCTTATTGTCGACAGGGCCGATACAAGAGACCCAGTACTTC
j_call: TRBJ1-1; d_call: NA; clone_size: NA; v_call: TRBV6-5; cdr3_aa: CASSYRGDDTEAFF; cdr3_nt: TGTGCCAGCAGTTACCGGGGAGATGACACTGAAGCTTTCTTT
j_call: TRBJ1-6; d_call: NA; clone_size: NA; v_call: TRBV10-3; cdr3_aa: CAISELQGGDSPLHF; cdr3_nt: TGTGCCATCAGTGAGCTACAGGGTGGTGACTCACCCCTCCACTTT
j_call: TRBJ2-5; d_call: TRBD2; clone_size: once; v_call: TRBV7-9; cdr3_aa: CASSPGTSGYQETQYF; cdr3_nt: TGTGCCAGCAGCCCCGGGACTAGCGGGTACCAAGAGACCCAGTACTTC
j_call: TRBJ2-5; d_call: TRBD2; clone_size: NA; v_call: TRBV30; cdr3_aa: CAWSRMAGGQETQYF; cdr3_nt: TGTGCCTGGAGCCGTATGGCGGGGGGGCAAGAGACCCAGTACTTC
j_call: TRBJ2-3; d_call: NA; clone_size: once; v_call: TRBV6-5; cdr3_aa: CASGRLRGSTDTQYF; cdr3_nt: TGTGCCAGCGGCCGTCTTAGAGGGAGCACAGATACGCAGTATTTT
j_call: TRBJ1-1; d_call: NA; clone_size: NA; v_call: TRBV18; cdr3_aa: CASSVERKNTEAFF; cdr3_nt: TGTGCCAGCTCAGTTGAGAGGAAGAACACTGAAGCTTTCTTT
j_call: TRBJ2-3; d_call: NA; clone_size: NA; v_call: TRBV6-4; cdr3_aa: CASSDYPRGTDTQYF; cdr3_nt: TGTGCCAGCAGTGACTACCCGAGGGGCACAGATACGCAGTATTTT
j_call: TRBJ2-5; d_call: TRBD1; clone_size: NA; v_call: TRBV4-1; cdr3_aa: CASSRATGDYQETQYF; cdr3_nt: TGCGCCAGCAGCCGAGCGACAGGGGACTACCAAGAGACCCAGTACTTC